Listed here are 10 T cell receptor beta chains from one sample, sequenced in a study of blood T cell repertoires in COVID-19. The method was immunoSEQ multiplex PCR; TCRdb's version includes in-frame clones alone and lacks a portion of them. The sample holds around 300,000 clones, around nine tenths seen once. Sequencing used PBMCs or T cells enriched from blood (not recorded which). Receptors were obtained from a woman between 25 and 40 years old who had recovered from COVID-19.

The gene calls are TRBV10-3 and TRBJ1-5; D is uncertain. The V end was cut by 3 bases, the J end by 1 base, with 7 bases between. Per the germline V gene, CDR1 is ENHRY and CDR2 is SYGVKD. The CDR3 contains 14 residues. CDR3 sequence (DNA): TGTGCCATCAGTGAACGTGAGAGCAATCAGCCCCAGCATTTT. This translates into CAISERESNQPQHF.

This chain uses TRBV12-3 or TRBV12-4 with TRBJ2-7; D possibly corresponds to TRBD2 (5 bases). The CDR3 runs to 12 residues. The ends were cut back, 2 bases at V and 4 bases at J, with 6 bases in the middle. For the CDR3, the DNA is TGTGCCAGCAGTTTACGGGGTTACGAGCAGTACTTC. This gives the protein CASSLRGYEQYF.

This chain's CDR3 is CASSLALNTDGYTF. The CDR3 DNA reads as TGTGCCAGCAGCTTGGCCCTGAATACGGATGGCTACACCTTC. The J gene is TRBJ1-2, the V gene TRBV5-4; the D is unclear. Germline-derived CDR1 and CDR2 are SGHNT and YYREEE (reference sequence). V gave up 0 bases and J gave up 6 bases, with 12 bases separating them. CDR3 size: 14 residues.

The chain carries TRBV5-4 and TRBJ2-7, with 7 positions matching TRBD2. The CDR3 sequence is 15 residues long. V trimming: 6 bases; J trimming: 1 base; junction bases outside the gene matches: 10. Germline V lookup: CDR1 SGHNT, CDR2 YYREEE (reference sequence). This CDR3 reads CASTPGGTTSYEQYF. The DNA of the CDR3 is TGTGCCAGCACCCCGGGAGGTACCACTTCCTACGAGCAGTACTTC. Drawing the rest from reference TRBV5-4 and TRBJ2-7, the complete variable domain is ETGVTQSPTHLIKTRGQQVTLRCSSQSGHNTVSWYQQALGQGPQFIFQYYREEENGRGNFPPRFSGLQFPNYSSELNVNALELDDSALYLCASTPGGTTSYEQYFGPGTRLTVT.

The V gene is TRBV4-1, the J gene TRBJ2-5, with TRBD2 matching 11 bases. CDR1 and CDR2 from the germline V gene are MGHRA and YSYEKL. This CDR3 has 22 amino acids. Losses at the gene ends were 0 bases for V and 5 bases for J; bases not matched to a gene: 23. The CDR3 is CASSQEGAGIRLAGGDLETQYF. For the CDR3, the DNA is TGCGCCAGCAGCCAAGAAGGGGCGGGAATACGGCTAGCGGGAGGCGACCTGGAGACCCAGTACTTC.

This clone has more than one count but fewer than ten. The rearrangement joins TRBV7-2 to TRBJ1-1; tentatively, D is TRBD1 (6 bases). The ends were cut back, 3 bases at V and 8 bases at J, with 13 bases in the middle. The CDR3 covers 13 residues. CDR1 SGHTA and CDR2 FQGNSA come from the germline V gene. The CDR3 region is CASSFRGTNEAFF. The DNA of the CDR3 is TGTGCCAGCAGCTTTAGGGGGACAAACGAAGCTTTCTTT.

This clone was seen more than once but under ten times. The rearrangement joins TRBV28 to TRBJ1-5; TRBD1 aligns across 7 bases. The germline gives CDR1 MDHEN, CDR2 SYDVKM. V lost 2 bases, J lost 8 bases, and 3 bases stayed unmatched. This CDR3 is 13 amino acids long. In DNA form, the CDR3 reads TGTGCCAGCAGTTTACAGGGGGGTGAGCCCCAGCATTTT. As protein: CASSLQGGEPQHF.

The rearrangement uses TRBV6-5 and TRBJ2-7; maybe TRBD1 (7 bases). This CDR3 comprises 15 residues. Trimming cost V 5 bases and J 4 bases, with 18 bases left between them. CDR1 is MNHEY, CDR2 SVGAGI, per germline. The CDR3 is CASSRGTATFYEQYF. CDR3 bases: TGTGCCAGCAGTCGCGGGACAGCAACCTTTTACGAGCAGTACTTC.

This clone occurred once. V gene TRBV10-3 combines with J gene TRBJ1-2; 8 positions match TRBD1. V gave up 7 bases and J gave up 2 bases; unmatched junction bases: 6. The CDR3 extends over 14 amino acids. CDR1 is ENHRY and CDR2 is SYGVKD in the germline V gene. The CDR3 reads CAITPDRDNYGYTF. The CDR3 nucleotides read TGTGCCATCACCCCGGACAGGGACAACTATGGCTACACCTTC.

A single count supports this clone. The rearrangement joins TRBV19 to TRBJ2-1, with unresolved D. Germline CDR1 LNHDA, CDR2 SQIVND (reference sequence). V was trimmed by 3 bases and J by 2 bases, leaving 8 bases between them. The CDR3 runs to 14 residues. CDR3 nucleotide sequence: TGTGCCAGTAGTATCAGCGCGACCTACAATGAGCAGTTCTTC. Translation gives CASSISATYNEQFF. Using reference TRBV19 and TRBJ2-1 for the parts outside the CDR3, the full variable domain is DGGITQSPKYLFRKEGQNVTLSCEQNLNHDAMYWYRQDPGQGLRLIYYSQIVNDFQKGDIAEGYSVSREKKESFPLTVTSAQKNPTAFYLCASSISATYNEQFFGPGTRLTVL.